These 16 T cell receptor beta chains were sequenced from one sample in a study of blood T cell repertoires in COVID-19. Generated by immunoSEQ multiplex PCR, the TCRdb table keeps only in-frame clones and is missing some. The sample lists 200,000 or so clones; roughly four fifths were seen once. The sequenced material came from peripheral blood. The origin of the receptors is a woman aged 80 or older with COVID-19, enrolled during active disease.

This chain joins TRBV11-2 and TRBJ2-2, with D tentatively TRBD2 (5 bases). Germline CDR1 SGHAT, CDR2 FQNNGV. The CDR3 runs to 17 residues. The V end was cut by 4 bases, the J end by 4 bases, with 19 bases between. The CDR3 region is CASSSSPGLSGTGELFF. The CDR3 DNA reads TGTGCCAGCAGCTCTTCCCCCGGACTTTCGGGCACCGGGGAGCTGTTTTTT.

The chain joins TRBV5-1 to TRBJ2-7; D gene unclear. The ends were cut back, 0 bases at V and 4 bases at J, with 5 bases in the middle. This CDR3 is built from 12 residues. Germline CDR1 and CDR2: SGHRS and YFSETQ. The CDR3 bases are TGCGCCAGCAGCTTGGATCTTTACGAGCAGTACTTC. It encodes CASSLDLYEQYF.

The V and J genes are TRBV11-3 and TRBJ1-2; 10 nucleotides agree with TRBD1. With V trimmed by 5 bases and J by 1 base, 10 bases remained unmatched. The V gene's germline CDR1 is SGHNT and CDR2 YENEEA. This CDR3 contains 17 residues. CDR3 in DNA: TGTGCCAGCAGCCCTCCGGGACAGGGGATAGGTAACTATGGCTACACCTTC. This sequence encodes CASSPPGQGIGNYGYTF.

This chain links TRBV7-2 with TRBJ1-2, with D unclear. CDR3 length: 13 amino acids. The germline V gene has CDR1 SGHTA and CDR2 FQGNSA. The ends were cut back, 2 bases at V and 10 bases at J, with 14 bases in the middle. The CDR3 sequence is CASSLQVPLNYTF. The DNA of the CDR3 is TGTGCCAGCAGCTTACAGGTTCCCTTAAACTACACCTTC.

The V and J genes are TRBV7-9 and TRBJ2-7, with D possibly being TRBD2 (5 bases). The CDR3 has 13 amino acids. V was shortened by 2 bases and J by 2 bases, with 7 bases between the two germline ends. The germline V gene has CDR1 SEHNR and CDR2 FQNEAQ (reference sequence). The CDR3, as DNA: TGTGCCAGCAGCTTAAGGGAGCCCTACGAGCAGTACTTC. Its translation is CASSLREPYEQYF.

The chain links TRBV7-7 to TRBJ2-5, with a weak D call TRBD1 (6 bases). Trimming cost V 5 bases and J 1 base, with 11 bases left between them. The CDR3 totals 14 residues. Germline CDR1 SSHAT, CDR2 FNYEAQ (reference sequence). The CDR3 here is CASSPTGLQETQYF. The CDR3, as DNA: TGTGCCAGCAGCCCAACAGGGCTCCAAGAGACCCAGTACTTC.

This clone was recorded a few times. In DNA, the CDR3 is TGTGCCAGTAGTACAGGGGAAGAGGCGAACACTGAAGCTTTCTTT. Protein sequence: CASSTGEEANTEAFF. The chain couples TRBV19 to TRBJ1-1; TRBD1 might be the D (6 bases). This CDR3 is built from 15 residues. CDR1 LNHDA and CDR2 SQIVND come from the germline V gene (reference sequence). Trimming removed 4 bases from V and 1 base from J, with 13 bases in between.

This chain links TRBV6-5 with TRBJ1-2; TRBD1 aligns across 9 bases. This CDR3 has 15 amino acids. CDR1 is MNHEY and CDR2 is SVGAGI in the germline V gene. Trimming cost V 5 bases and J 4 bases; bases outside gene matches: 8. The CDR3 reads CASSPWTGEGYGYTF. CDR3 bases: TGTGCCAGCAGTCCTTGGACAGGGGAGGGCTATGGCTACACCTTC.

This chain connects TRBV19 to TRBJ2-3; 10 bases agree with TRBD2. The CDR3 contains 15 residues. Germline V gene sequence: CDR1 LNHDA, CDR2 SQIVND (reference sequence). With V trimmed by 4 bases and J by 0 bases, 1 base remained unmatched. The CDR3, as DNA: TGTGCCAGTAGTAGGGGACTAGCGAGCACAGATACGCAGTATTTT. It translates to CASSRGLASTDTQYF. The variable domain in full, with the rest retrieved from reference TRBV19 and TRBJ2-3, is DGGITQSPKYLFRKEGQNVTLSCEQNLNHDAMYWYRQDPGQGLRLIYYSQIVNDFQKGDIAEGYSVSREKKESFPLTVTSAQKNPTAFYLCASSRGLASTDTQYFGPGTRLTVL.

The chain links TRBV6-5 to TRBJ1-2; D gene ambiguous. V dropped 6 bases and J dropped 0 bases, with 11 bases sitting between them. In germline, CDR1 is MNHEY, CDR2 SVGAGI. The CDR3 has 14 amino acids. The CDR3 DNA is TGTGCCAGCAGCCTCGCCGGGGCTAACTATGGCTACACCTTC. This gives the protein CASSLAGANYGYTF.

The rearrangement joins TRBV2 to TRBJ1-1; no clear D gene. Germline CDR1 is SNHLY and CDR2 is FYNNEI. This CDR3 is 17 amino acids long. Deletions cut 1 base from V and 4 bases from J, with 19 bases between. The CDR3 reads CASSEGRVAAMGTEAFF. The DNA for the CDR3 is TGTGCCAGCAGTGAAGGACGGGTAGCGGCAATGGGCACTGAAGCTTTCTTT.

This clone has just one count. V gene TRBV29-1 combines with J gene TRBJ2-7, with 12 bases matching TRBD2. V trimming: 1 base; J trimming: 0 bases; junction bases outside the gene matches: 7. Germline CDR1 is SQVTM and CDR2 is ANQGSEA. The CDR3 length is 17 residues. The CDR3 sequence: CSVEVWASGGGSYEQYF. CDR3 bases: TGCAGCGTTGAAGTGTGGGCTAGCGGGGGGGGCTCCTACGAGCAGTACTTC.

The chain links TRBV3-1 (or the pseudogene TRBV3-2) to TRBJ1-1; TRBD1 is a possible D gene (5 bases). Germline-derived CDR1 and CDR2 are LGHDT and YNNKEL (reference sequence). Trimming took 5 bases from V and 7 from J, leaving 20 bases between them. The CDR3 loop spans 15 amino acids. In DNA form, the CDR3 reads TGTGCCAGCAGCAGGGGAGCGGGTGGGGGGATTGAAGCTTTCTTT. Its protein product is CASSRGAGGGIEAFF.

The chain combines TRBV7-2 with TRBJ2-3; D uncertain. The germline V and J ends were trimmed by 1 base and 0 bases, with 8 bases remaining between them. Germline CDR1 and CDR2: SGHTA and FQGNSA. The length of the CDR3 is 15 residues. The CDR3 spells CASSLGLSSTDTQYF. The CDR3 nucleotides are TGTGCCAGCAGCTTAGGGCTGTCTAGCACAGATACGCAGTATTTT.

This chain joins TRBV29-1 and TRBJ2-2, with D perhaps matching TRBD2 (5 bases). The germline gives CDR1 SQVTM, CDR2 ANQGSEA. V lost 3 bases, J lost 0 bases, and 5 bases lay in between. The CDR3 runs 13 residues. CDR3 sequence (DNA): TGCAGCGTTGAGACTACGAACACCGGGGAGCTGTTTTTT. Residues: CSVETTNTGELFF.

This rearrangement joins TRBV6-5 to TRBJ2-1; TRBD2 matches at 7 bases. Germline trimming cut 4 bases from V and 4 bases from J; bases unmatched to any gene: 4. The germline V gene has CDR1 MNHEY and CDR2 SVGAGI. This CDR3 contains 14 residues. The CDR3, as DNA: TGTGCCAGCAGTTTGGGACTATTTTACAATGAGCAGTTCTTC. It yields the protein CASSLGLFYNEQFF.